This T cell receptor (beta chain) emerged from a study of cytomegalovirus exposure and HLA in healthy donors. V was clipped by 4 bases and J by 0 bases; unmatched bases: 9. This CDR3 is 18 amino acids long. The V gene's germline CDR1 is LNHDA and CDR2 SQIVND (reference sequence). In the PCR, 60 Vbeta and 13 Jbeta primers were used. Data came from immunoSEQ multiplex PCR; TCRdb stores just in-frame clones and leaves some out. This repertoire includes roughly 200,000 clones. The sample was PBMCs. This chain links TRBV19 with TRBJ2-5; 12 bases align to TRBD2. The sequence was obtained from a man aged 30 to 39 in good health and CMV-seronegative. CDR3 bases: TGTGCCAGTAGTAAGCGTCTAGCGGGAGGGAATAACCAAGAGACCCAGTACTTC. This encodes CASSKRLAGGNNQETQYF.